In this sample, the clone carrying this T cell receptor beta chain turned up a few times. The antigen is unknown. The sample originates from a study of T cell repertoires in cytomegalovirus infection. For the study at large: From public TCR beta signatures came an indication of both CMV infection and matching HLA type.

A single record per CDR3 protein comes from TCRdb applying MiXCR to the reads. The sample contains under 500,000 distinct CDR3 sequences, approximately 46% of which appear only once. With 7 bases removed from V and 5 bases from J, the gap between germline ends came to 14 bases. CDR1 is MNHNS and CDR2 is SASEGT in the germline V gene. The CDR3 has 13 residues. The starting material was cultured PBMCs, obtained from culture after CMV antigen stimulation. This receptor was obtained from a human donor in good health (CMV status not recorded). Some clones in this sample may be carry-over from other donors' samples. The gene calls are TRBV6-1 and TRBJ1-1; possible D gene TRBD1, 6 bases. The CDR3 region is CASKAGVRTEAFF. CDR3 in DNA: TGTGCCAGCAAGGCAGGGGTGCGAACTGAAGCTTTCTTT.